Below, 27 T cell receptor beta chains from the same sample are listed, as sequenced in a study of blood T cell repertoires in COVID-19. Profiling relied on immunoSEQ multiplex PCR, and the TCRdb table lists in-frame clones only, not all of them. The table lists about 180,000 clones, around 83% of them singletons, with 5% to 8% in the top ten. Sequenced input: PBMCs or T cells enriched from blood (not recorded which). The origin of the receptors is a man aged 35-49 years who had recovered from COVID-19.

The chain is built from TRBV28 and TRBJ2-7; TRBD1 matches at 9 bases. The V segment lost 4 bases and the J segment 0 bases; nucleotides outside the gene matches: 7. The CDR3 length is 16 residues. Germline V gives CDR1 MDHEN, CDR2 SYDVKM. CDR3 protein: CASSSPWGQGSYEQYF. The CDR3 bases are TGTGCCAGCAGTTCTCCCTGGGGACAGGGCTCCTACGAGCAGTACTTC.

This clone was counted a single time. The V and J genes are TRBV25-1 and TRBJ2-1; 7 nucleotides agree with TRBD1. This CDR3 contains 14 residues. J lost 3 bases, V lost 3 bases, and 2 bases had no gene match. The V gene's germline CDR1 is MGHDK and CDR2 SYGVNS. CDR3 sequence: CASSETGLYNEQFF. CDR3 sequence (DNA): TGTGCCAGCAGTGAGACAGGGCTCTACAATGAGCAGTTCTTC.

The V gene is TRBV19, the J gene TRBJ1-2; 8 bases line up with TRBD1. CDR1 is LNHDA and CDR2 is SQIVND in the germline V gene (reference sequence). The CDR3 extends over 15 amino acids. The ends lost 2 bases at V and 1 base at J; junction bases unmatched: 3. The CDR3 loop reads CASSIQGARNYGYTF. The CDR3 nucleotides read TGTGCCAGTAGTATACAGGGGGCCCGTAACTATGGCTACACCTTC.

The V gene is TRBV30, the J gene TRBJ1-2; D is possibly TRBD1 (6 bases). Deletions cut 5 bases from V and 8 bases from J, with 18 bases between. The CDR3 totals 13 residues. The germline gives CDR1 GTSNPN, CDR2 SVGIG (reference sequence). DNA for the CDR3: TGTGCCTGGGTTAGACGGGCCCAGGGGGGCTACACCTTC. Translation: CAWVRRAQGGYTF.

The chain couples TRBV25-1 to TRBJ1-1, with D possibly matching TRBD1 (5 bases). V was cut by 2 bases and J by 1 base, with 11 bases left in between. The CDR3 consists of 15 residues. CDR1 is MGHDK, CDR2 SYGVNS, per germline. CDR3 region: CASSEGLQENTEAFF. CDR3 in DNA: TGTGCCAGCAGTGAAGGCTTACAGGAGAACACTGAAGCTTTCTTT. The whole variable domain, filled in from reference TRBV25-1 and TRBJ1-1, reads EADIYQTPRYLVIGTGKKITLECSQTMGHDKMYWYQQDPGMELHLIHYSYGVNSTEKGDLSSESTVSRIRTEHFPLTLESARPSHTSQYLCASSEGLQENTEAFFGQGTRLTVV.

The chain uses TRBV6-5 and TRBJ2-1, with D maybe TRBD1 (5 bases). Trimming cost V 9 bases and J 6 bases, with 12 bases left between them. CDR1 and CDR2 (germline): MNHEY, SVGAGI. The CDR3 is 12 residues long. This CDR3 is CARSQVPNEQFF. Here the CDR3 DNA reads TGTGCCAGGTCACAGGTTCCCAATGAGCAGTTCTTC.

V and J are TRBV30 and TRBJ1-2; tentatively, D is TRBD1 (6 bases). The V end was cut by 0 bases, the J end by 8 bases, with 13 bases between. Per the germline V gene, CDR1 is GTSNPN and CDR2 is SVGIG (reference sequence). The length of the CDR3 is 13 residues. The CDR3 loop reads CAWSVLWGRGYTF. The DNA of the CDR3 is TGTGCCTGGAGTGTATTGTGGGGGCGAGGCTACACCTTC.

J is TRBJ1-2 and V is TRBV12-3 or TRBV12-4; D gene unclear. CDR3 length equals 11 residues. Between the trimmed V and J ends, which lost 3 bases and 8 bases, there was a span of 7 bases. CDR3 in amino acids: CASSFNWGYTF. Written as DNA, the CDR3 is TGTGCCAGCAGTTTTAACTGGGGCTACACCTTC.

This chain links TRBV5-1 with TRBJ2-1, with 8 nucleotides matching TRBD2. Unmatched junction bases numbered 17, after V lost 10 bases and J lost 8 bases. The CDR3 has 15 amino acids. Germline V gene lookup returns CDR1 SGHRS and CDR2 YFSETQ. The CDR3 nucleotides read TGCGCCTGCCGGACCCTCAGCGGGGGTAAGGATGAGCAGTTCTTC. Protein product: CACRTLSGGKDEQFF.

The chain has TRBV11-2 and TRBJ1-2; D gene ambiguous. V lost 0 bases to trimming and J lost 0 bases, with 8 bases between them. The CDR3 runs 15 residues. Germline V gene data show CDR1 as SGHAT and CDR2 as FQNNGV. This CDR3 is CASSLEEGPNYGYTF. DNA of the CDR3: TGTGCCAGCAGCTTAGAAGAGGGTCCTAACTATGGCTACACCTTC. Full variable domain (rest looked up from reference TRBV11-2 and TRBJ1-2): EAGVAQSPRYKIIEKRQSVAFWCNPISGHATLYWYQQILGQGPKLLIQFQNNGVVDDSQLPKDRFSAERLKGVDSTLKIQPAKLEDSAVYLCASSLEEGPNYGYTFGSGTRLTVV.

This chain links TRBV27 with TRBJ1-2; 7 positions match TRBD1. CDR3 length equals 14 residues. Trimming removed 7 bases from V and 8 bases from J; junction bases left unmatched: 13. CDR1 is MNHEY, CDR2 SMNVEV, per germline (reference sequence). The CDR3 protein is CASTPRQGKEGYTF. In DNA form, the CDR3 reads TGTGCCAGCACACCCCGACAGGGTAAAGAGGGCTACACCTTC.

This CDR3 is CSVVNWHAEAFF. DNA of the CDR3: TGCAGCGTTGTCAATTGGCACGCTGAAGCTTTCTTT. The genes are TRBV29-1 and TRBJ1-1; no clear D gene. Per germline, CDR1 SQVTM and CDR2 ANQGSEA. V lost 4 bases to trimming and J lost 6 bases, with 12 bases between them. The CDR3 has 12 residues.

This clone was detected a few times. At the DNA level, this CDR3 is encoded by other sequences in the same sample as well. V and J are TRBV5-1 and TRBJ2-1, with D uncertain. Germline V gene sequence: CDR1 SGHRS, CDR2 YFSETQ. V was cut by 0 bases and J by 2 bases, with 12 bases left in between. CDR3 size: 16 residues. CDR3 in amino acids: CASSLGPRGTYNEQFF. The CDR3 nucleotides are TGCGCCAGCAGCTTGGGGCCGAGAGGTACCTACAATGAGCAGTTCTTC. Complete variable domain (other parts from reference TRBV5-1 and TRBJ2-1): KAGVTQTPRYLIKTRGQQVTLSCSPISGHRSVSWYQQTPGQGLQFLFEYFSETQRNKGNFPGRFSGRQFSNSRSEMNVSTLELGDSALYLCASSLGPRGTYNEQFFGPGTRLTVL.

V usage is TRBV28 and J usage is TRBJ1-5; possibly TRBD1 for D (6 bases). The CDR3 is 14 amino acids. Germline V CDR1 and CDR2: MDHEN, SYDVKM. The ends were cut back, 5 bases at V and 6 bases at J, with 14 bases in the middle. CDR3 DNA: TGTGCCAGCAGTCCGCGACAGGTAGCTCAGCCCCAGCATTTT. Protein product: CASSPRQVAQPQHF.

V gene TRBV19 combines with J gene TRBJ2-3; 12 nucleotides match TRBD1. The CDR3 spans 16 residues. The V gene end was trimmed by 5 bases and the J gene end by 4 bases; junction bases not matched to a gene: 7. Germline-derived CDR1 and CDR2 are LNHDA and SQIVND (reference sequence). The DNA for the CDR3 is TGTGCCAGTAGTTCACCGGGACAGGGGGCCCCAGATACGCAGTATTTT. Translated: CASSSPGQGAPDTQYF.

The chain has TRBV5-1 and TRBJ1-5; D might be TRBD1 (6 bases). V shed 0 bases and J shed 3 bases, with 13 bases lying between them. The CDR3 totals 16 residues. Germline loops: CDR1 SGHRS, CDR2 YFSETQ. The CDR3 sequence: CASSLDGRGYNQPQHF. In nucleotides, the CDR3 is TGCGCCAGCAGCTTGGACGGCAGGGGTTACAATCAGCCCCAGCATTTT.

CDR3 sequence (DNA): TGTGCCAGCAGCTCCCTCTACGAGCAGTACTTC. Protein sequence: CASSSLYEQYF. The chain couples TRBV7-2 to TRBJ2-7; no clear D gene. This CDR3 is 11 amino acids long. Germline-derived CDR1 and CDR2 are SGHTA and FQGNSA. The V gene lost 4 bases and the J gene lost 3 bases, with 4 bases spanning the gap.

This clone was counted a single time. The V and J genes are TRBV18 and TRBJ1-5; 10 bases map to TRBD1. The CDR3 runs 16 residues. Germline V gives CDR1 KGHSH, CDR2 LQKENI. V gave up 2 bases and J gave up 7 bases; unmatched junction bases: 8. This CDR3 is CASSPSRQGAGQPQHF. In nucleotides, the CDR3 is TGTGCCAGCTCACCATCAAGACAGGGGGCAGGGCAGCCCCAGCATTTT.

The V and J genes are TRBV7-9 and TRBJ2-1; 9 positions match TRBD2. The germline gives CDR1 SEHNR, CDR2 FQNEAQ (reference sequence). With V trimmed by 1 base and J by 6 bases, 16 bases remained unmatched. The CDR3 is 19 residues long. CDR3 amino acids: CASSLGTPSRGLAVNEQFF. CDR3 nucleotide sequence: TGTGCCAGCAGCTTAGGTACCCCGTCGAGGGGACTAGCAGTCAATGAGCAGTTCTTC.

V and J are TRBV10-3 and TRBJ1-2; 7 positions match TRBD1. The trim removed 3 bases at V and 6 bases at J, leaving 7 bases unmatched. Germline-derived CDR1 and CDR2 are ENHRY and SYGVKD. The CDR3 extends over 14 amino acids. The chain's CDR3 is CAISDPTGLDGYTF. The CDR3 nucleotides are TGTGCCATCAGTGATCCGACAGGGTTGGATGGCTACACCTTC.

This rearrangement joins TRBV5-1 to TRBJ1-1; D perhaps matches TRBD1 (6 bases). The CDR3 extends over 14 amino acids. Germline V lookup: CDR1 SGHRS, CDR2 YFSETQ. With 4 bases removed from V and 4 bases from J, the gap between germline ends came to 14 bases. The CDR3 sequence: CASSLGTTGTEAFF. As DNA, the CDR3 is TGCGCCAGCAGCCTGGGGACAACGGGCACTGAAGCTTTCTTT.

This chain connects TRBV30 to TRBJ2-3; 7 nucleotides line up with TRBD2. The V gene end was trimmed by 1 base and the J gene end by 6 bases; junction bases not matched to a gene: 7. This CDR3 has 14 residues. Per the germline V gene, CDR1 is GTSNPN and CDR2 is SVGIG (reference sequence). The CDR3 nucleotides read TGTGCCTGGAGTGGTGGCGGGAGCATGGATACGCAGTATTTT. Translation: CAWSGGGSMDTQYF. The whole variable domain, remainder taken from reference TRBV30 and TRBJ2-3, is SQTIHQWPATLVQPVGSPLSLECTVEGTSNPNLYWYRQAAGRGLQLLFYSVGIGQISSEVPQNLSASRPQDRQFILSSKKLLLSDSGFYLCAWSGGGSMDTQYFGPGTRLTVL.

The table lists this clone with a count of one. This chain links TRBV9 with TRBJ2-6, with a weak D call TRBD1 (5 bases). The V end lost 0 bases, the J end lost 0 bases, and 10 bases lay between the germline ends. Germline V lookup: CDR1 SGDLS, CDR2 YYNGEE. The CDR3 spans 17 residues. The CDR3 is CASSVGGRASGANVLTF. The CDR3 region has the DNA TGTGCCAGCAGCGTAGGGGGCAGGGCCTCTGGGGCCAACGTCCTGACTTTC.

The chain recombines TRBV19 with TRBJ1-2, with 9 bases identical to TRBD1. Germline CDR1 is LNHDA and CDR2 is SQIVND (reference sequence). Trimming took 5 bases from V and 7 from J; bases not matched to a gene: 11. The CDR3 totals 15 residues. Here the CDR3 reads CASSPTGTGSGGYTF. CDR3 coding DNA: TGTGCCAGTAGTCCGACCGGGACAGGGTCAGGTGGCTACACCTTC.

The chain carries TRBV27 and TRBJ2-7, with D perhaps matching TRBD1 (6 bases). Per germline, CDR1 MNHEY and CDR2 SMNVEV (reference sequence). There are 13 residues in the CDR3. Trimming shortened V by 6 bases and J by 1 base, and 10 bases separated the two germline ends. The CDR3 coding sequence is TGTGCCAGCAGGCTCACAGGGTCCTACGAGCAGTACTTC. Translated: CASRLTGSYEQYF.

CDR3 residues: CASSAQQGAATNEKLFF. The CDR3 DNA reads TGTGCCAGCAGCGCCCAACAGGGAGCTGCAACTAATGAAAAACTGTTTTTT. The V call is TRBV2, the J call TRBJ1-4; D is perhaps TRBD1 (6 bases). The germline gives CDR1 SNHLY, CDR2 FYNNEI. The CDR3 runs 17 residues. Between the trimmed V and J ends, which lost 6 bases and 0 bases, there was a span of 17 bases.

The V call is TRBV5-1, the J call TRBJ1-1; 11 bases agree with TRBD1. The V gene end was trimmed by 2 bases and the J gene end by 5 bases; junction bases not matched to a gene: 5. The germline gives CDR1 SGHRS, CDR2 YFSETQ. This CDR3 region has 15 residues. The CDR3 loop reads CASSFGQGAVTEAFF. The DNA for the CDR3 is TGCGCCAGCAGCTTCGGACAGGGGGCGGTAACTGAAGCTTTCTTT.